A selection of T cell receptor beta chains follows, all from one sample in a study of T-cell reconstitution after alpha-beta-depleted transplantation in children. MiXCR, applied by TCRdb to the PCR reads, yields one record per CDR3 protein. The sample consists of some 150,000 distinct CDR3 sequences, 8.5% to 10% of them appearing once. The material sequenced was PBMCs, mostly from graft donor cells, taken 180 days after TCRalphabeta/CD19-depleted stem cell transplant. These receptor sequences come from a female patient aged 2-9 years who had a stem cell transplant for congenital amegakaryocytic thrombocytopenia, so the T cells may come from the graft donor. Both conserved end residues are part of each CDR3. Each record gives: J gene, clone size, V gene, D gene, CDR3 protein, CDR3 DNA. A D gene is named only where the DNA matches it firmly. Expanded clones are given a class, and other clones once, few, many or no size at all.

>TRBJ2-7|few|TRBV2|TRBD1
CASSDWSGQYEQYF
TGTGCCAGCAGTGATTGGTCGGGACAGTACGAGCAGTACTTC
>TRBJ2-2|many|TRBV7-9|NA
CASSLHPGGATGELFF
TGTGCCAGCAGCTTACATCCTGGCGGGGCCACCGGGGAGCTGTTTTTT
>TRBJ2-7|many|TRBV20-1|NA
CSASFAGLYEQYF
TGCAGTGCTAGTTTCGCAGGCTTATACGAGCAGTACTTC
>TRBJ1-3|few|TRBV20-1|NA
CSARAPGQSSGNTIYF
TGCAGTGCGAGAGCCCCGGGACAAAGCTCTGGAAACACCATATATTTT
>TRBJ2-7|medium-sized|TRBV5-1|NA
CASSFAGNEYEQYF
TGCGCCAGCAGCTTTGCGGGGAACGAATACGAGCAGTACTTC
>TRBJ2-5|few|TRBV24-1|NA
CATSGPGRLETQYF
TGTGCCACCAGTGGCCCCGGCAGGTTAGAGACCCAGTACTTC
>TRBJ2-7|many|TRBV20-1|TRBD1
CSARDWTGPYEQYF
TGCAGTGCTAGAGATTGGACAGGGCCCTACGAGCAGTACTTC
>TRBJ2-5|many|TRBV20-1|NA
CSARPGGLETQYF
TGCAGTGCTAGGCCCGGGGGGCTAGAGACCCAGTACTTC
>TRBJ2-7|NA|TRBV7-2|TRBD2
CASSLRGLAGDEQYF
TGTGCCAGCAGCTTAAGGGGACTAGCGGGAGACGAGCAGTACTTC
>TRBJ2-6|NA|TRBV7-6|NA
CASSLVASGANVLTF
TGTGCCAGCAGCTTAGTGGCCTCTGGGGCCAACGTCCTGACTTTC
>TRBJ1-6|few|TRBV5-1|NA
CASSTEPGRRNSPLHF
TGCGCCAGCAGTACGGAACCGGGACGGAGAAATTCACCCCTCCACTTT
>TRBJ2-1|many|TRBV20-1|NA
CSAGSSGSYNEQFF
TGCAGTGCTGGAAGTAGTGGGTCCTACAATGAGCAGTTCTTC
>TRBJ1-2|many|TRBV29-1|NA
CSVQDNNYGYTF
TGCAGCGTCCAGGACAATAACTATGGCTACACCTTC
>TRBJ2-3|many|TRBV20-1|NA
CSARPWSGDTQYF
TGCAGTGCTAGACCGTGGTCAGGAGATACGCAGTATTTT
>TRBJ1-6|many|TRBV5-6|TRBD1
CASSSTGSTDGSPLHF
TGTGCCAGCAGCTCGACAGGGTCCACGGATGGGTCACCCCTCCACTTT
>TRBJ2-7|many|TRBV7-3|NA
CASSLTPALSSYEQYF
TGTGCCAGCAGCCTGACCCCTGCACTTAGCTCCTACGAGCAGTACTTC
>TRBJ1-2|many|TRBV12-3/TRBV12-4|NA
CASSLHYGYTF
TGTGCCAGCAGTTTACACTATGGCTACACCTTC
>TRBJ2-7|NA|TRBV20-1|NA
CSAPTVGYEQYF
TGCAGTGCGCCGACGGTGGGCTACGAGCAGTACTTC
>TRBJ2-1|NA|TRBV5-1|TRBD1
CASSLHLQGASYNEQFF
TGCGCCAGCAGCTTGCACCTACAGGGGGCTTCCTACAATGAGCAGTTCTTC
>TRBJ1-1|few|TRBV20-1|TRBD1
CSARVTGGDEAFF
TGCAGTGCTAGAGTGACAGGGGGAGACGAAGCTTTCTTT
>TRBJ2-3|NA|TRBV10-3|NA
CAISTLPGAQPADTQYF
TGTGCCATCAGTACCCTTCCGGGAGCTCAACCGGCAGATACGCAGTATTTT
>TRBJ2-3|few|TRBV2|NA
CASRWRTNTDTQYF
TGTGCCAGCAGGTGGAGGACCAACACAGATACGCAGTATTTT
>TRBJ2-1|NA|TRBV5-1|TRBD2
CASSLSGLGSRSYNEQFF
TGCGCCAGCAGCTTATCGGGACTAGGATCCCGCTCCTACAATGAGCAGTTCTTC
>TRBJ2-7|NA|TRBV7-6|TRBD1
CASSLGPQGNREQYF
TGTGCCAGCAGCTTAGGGCCACAGGGGAACCGCGAGCAGTACTTC
>TRBJ1-1|few|TRBV6-1|NA
CASSKYSGGNTEAFF
TGTGCCAGCAGTAAATACAGCGGGGGGAACACTGAAGCTTTCTTT
>TRBJ2-7|many|TRBV2|TRBD1
CASSEALRVRDSSYEQYF
TGTGCCAGCAGTGAAGCGCTTCGGGTAAGGGACAGTTCCTACGAGCAGTACTTC
>TRBJ2-7|many|TRBV29-1|NA
CSVEKGVGLEQYF
TGCAGCGTTGAGAAAGGGGTCGGGCTCGAGCAGTACTTC
>TRBJ2-7|many|TRBV28|TRBD1
CASSPGGVSLGYEQYF
TGTGCCAGCAGCCCAGGGGGTGTGTCGCTTGGTTACGAGCAGTACTTC
>TRBJ2-2|many|TRBV28|NA
CASSLPTGELFF
TGTGCCAGCAGCCTCCCGACCGGGGAGCTGTTTTTT
>TRBJ2-7|many|TRBV4-2|TRBD2
CASSTSGKYEQYF
TGTGCCAGCAGCACTAGCGGTAAATACGAGCAGTACTTC
>TRBJ2-7|few|TRBV5-1|NA
CASSLGPGTYEQYF
TGCGCCAGCAGCTTGGGGCCAGGGACCTACGAGCAGTACTTC
>TRBJ2-7|medium-sized|TRBV10-3|TRBD1
CAITRDRVSYEQYF
TGTGCCATCACCCGAGACAGGGTGTCGTACGAGCAGTACTTC
>TRBJ2-7|many|TRBV20-1|NA
CSARRGDSYEQYF
TGCAGTGCTAGACGGGGCGACTCCTACGAGCAGTACTTC
>TRBJ2-3|many|TRBV29-1|NA
CSAHAPGRSTDTQYF
TGCAGCGCCCACGCCCCCGGGCGCAGCACAGATACGCAGTATTTT
>TRBJ1-1|many|TRBV4-2|NA
CASSQPPYSDGEAFF
TGTGCCAGCAGCCAACCCCCATACTCCGACGGAGAAGCTTTCTTT
>TRBJ2-7|NA|TRBV20-1|TRBD2
CSARTSGTYEQYF
TGCAGTGCTAGGACTAGCGGGACATACGAGCAGTACTTC
>TRBJ2-2|many|TRBV20-1|NA
CSARDRPSGGELFF
TGCAGTGCTAGAGATAGGCCCTCCGGCGGGGAGCTGTTTTTT
>TRBJ1-5|many|TRBV20-1|NA
CSAHRGAGNQPQHF
TGCAGTGCCCATAGGGGGGCCGGCAATCAGCCCCAGCATTTT
>TRBJ1-5|few|TRBV6-6|TRBD1
CASSYDRVQPQHF
TGTGCCAGCAGTTACGACAGGGTACAGCCCCAGCATTTT
>TRBJ2-3|NA|TRBV3-1|NA
CASTRRGSTDTQYF
TGTGCCAGTACCCGCCGGGGTAGCACAGATACGCAGTATTTT
>TRBJ2-3|many|TRBV7-6|NA
CASSLSVGDTQYF
TGTGCCAGCAGCTTAAGTGTGGGAGATACGCAGTATTTT
>TRBJ2-1|NA|TRBV11-2|NA
CASSLLRGYNEQFF
TGTGCCAGCAGCCTTCTCCGGGGCTACAATGAGCAGTTCTTC
>TRBJ1-3|NA|TRBV7-9|TRBD1
CAGRQGGNTIYF
TGTGCCGGCCGACAGGGAGGAAACACCATATATTTT
>TRBJ2-3|many|TRBV20-1|NA
CSARADIRRGDTQYF
TGCAGTGCCCGGGCCGACATCCGTCGGGGAGATACGCAGTATTTT
>TRBJ2-3|NA|TRBV2|TRBD2
CASRSLGLAGDTQYF
TGTGCCAGCAGGAGCCTAGGACTAGCGGGGGATACGCAGTATTTT
>TRBJ2-4|many|TRBV12-3/TRBV12-4|NA
CASSRRGRRDKNIQYF
TGTGCCAGCAGTCGCAGGGGACGGAGGGACAAAAACATTCAGTACTTC
>TRBJ2-1|NA|TRBV6-5|NA
CASSYSGIDRHSYNEQFF
TGTGCCAGCAGTTACTCGGGGATTGACAGACACTCCTACAATGAGCAGTTCTTC
>TRBJ2-7|few|TRBV28|TRBD2
CASSLGTRGYEQYF
TGTGCCAGCAGTTTAGGGACTAGAGGCTACGAGCAGTACTTC
>TRBJ2-7|many|TRBV2|TRBD1
CSQGTNSYEQYF
TGTTCACAGGGGACCAATTCCTACGAGCAGTACTTC
>TRBJ2-7|NA|TRBV20-1|NA
CSARDFQLGYEQYF
TGCAGTGCTAGAGATTTTCAACTAGGGTACGAGCAGTACTTC
>TRBJ2-1|many|TRBV4-3|NA
CASSQDGTGDNEQFF
TGCGCCAGCAGCCAAGATGGAACAGGAGACAATGAGCAGTTCTTC
>TRBJ2-1|many|TRBV7-7|TRBD2
CASSHLFGSGISEQFF
TGTGCCAGCAGCCACCTCTTTGGTAGCGGGATAAGTGAGCAGTTCTTC
>TRBJ1-6|many|TRBV28|NA
CASLKSNSPLHF
TGTGCCAGCCTCAAATCAAATTCACCCCTCCACTTT
>TRBJ2-7|few|TRBV6-2/TRBV6-3|NA
CASKPPLGSASYEQYF
TGTGCCAGCAAACCGCCTCTGGGATCAGCCTCCTACGAGCAGTACTTC